The 25 T cell receptor beta chains reported below all come from one sample, sequenced in a study of technical replicates of blood from a handful of donors. Libraries were prepared by immunoSEQ multiplex PCR; TCRdb keeps only in-frame clonotypes and omits some of them. The table has around 81,000 clones, 80% to 90% seen once; the top ten hold around 4%. The sample comprised PBMCs. The origin of the receptors is a human donor in good health. Some clones in this sample may be carry-over from other donors' samples.

The chain couples TRBV14 to TRBJ2-5; the D gene is possibly TRBD2 (5 bases). From germline, CDR1 is SGHDN and CDR2 FVKESK. The CDR3 contains 14 residues. V was clipped by 5 bases and J by 8 bases, with 18 bases between them. As DNA, the CDR3 is TGTGCCAGCAGCGACCCGCACGGAGGTTATACCCAGTACTTC. It codes for CASSDPHGGYTQYF.

The genes are TRBV7-9 and TRBJ1-2; D might be TRBD1 (5 bases). V was shortened by 5 bases and J by 4 bases, with 11 bases between the two germline ends. This CDR3 comprises 13 residues. Germline CDR1 and CDR2: SEHNR and FQNEAQ (reference sequence). Written as DNA, the CDR3 is TGTGCCAGCAGCCACGCGGGGGGCTATGGCTACACCTTC. Its protein product is CASSHAGGYGYTF.

This chain's CDR3 is CASSRLAGETDTQYF. Written as DNA, the CDR3 is TGTGCCAGCAGCAGACTAGCGGGAGAGACAGATACGCAGTATTTT. This chain links TRBV27 with TRBJ2-3, with 12 bases fitting TRBD2. With V trimmed by 6 bases and J by 3 bases, 4 bases remained unmatched. Per germline, CDR1 MNHEY and CDR2 SMNVEV (reference sequence). The CDR3 runs to 15 residues.

CDR3 in amino acids: CASSLAGTGVDEQYF. CDR3 DNA sequence: TGTGCCAGCAGCTTAGCCGGGACAGGGGTGGACGAGCAGTACTTC. The V and J genes are TRBV7-2 and TRBJ2-7; 10 bases fit TRBD1. The CDR3 totals 15 residues. J gave up 5 bases and V 0 bases, and 4 bases lay outside the gene matches. Germline V gene lookup returns CDR1 SGHTA and CDR2 FQGNSA.

This clone was found once. The chain uses TRBV5-8 and TRBJ2-3, with 7 bases that match TRBD1. Germline V gene lookup returns CDR1 SGHTS and CDR2 YDEGEE. V shed 1 base, J shed 4 bases, and the junction held 0 bases outside the gene matches. The CDR3 has 13 residues. CDR3 protein: CASSLTGADTQYF. In DNA, the CDR3 is TGTGCCAGCAGCTTGACAGGGGCAGATACGCAGTATTTT.

This clone was recorded a few times. The rearrangement uses TRBV11-3 and TRBJ2-1, with a weak D call TRBD1 (5 bases). V was shortened by 5 bases and J by 1 base, with 9 bases between the two germline ends. In germline, CDR1 is SGHNT, CDR2 YENEEA. CDR3 size: 14 residues. Here the CDR3 reads CASSPAGSYNEQFF. CDR3 in DNA: TGTGCCAGCAGCCCAGCAGGGTCCTACAATGAGCAGTTCTTC.

The V gene is TRBV27, the J gene TRBJ2-3; 7 bases agree with TRBD2. This CDR3 contains 16 residues. The germline gives CDR1 MNHEY, CDR2 SMNVEV (reference sequence). V dropped 3 bases and J dropped 3; count of bases not matched to a gene: 9. Written as DNA, the CDR3 is TGTGCCAGCAGTTTGTTGGGAGGGCCAGGGACAGATACGCAGTATTTT. The encoded protein is CASSLLGGPGTDTQYF.

The chain carries TRBV6-6 and TRBJ2-3; D may be TRBD1 (5 bases). The CDR3 is 13 residues long. Germline assignment: CDR1 MNHNY and CDR2 SVGAGI (reference sequence). Deletions cut 6 bases from V and 7 bases from J, with 14 bases between. The CDR3: CASSRQGPYTQYF. CDR3 coding DNA: TGTGCCAGCAGCCGGCAGGGTCCTTATACGCAGTATTTT.

The sample holds one count of this clone. The chain carries TRBV18 and TRBJ1-5; 7 nucleotides match TRBD1. The CDR3 extends over 15 amino acids. The V segment lost 3 bases and the J segment 4 bases; nucleotides outside the gene matches: 6. CDR1 is KGHSH, CDR2 LQKENI, per germline. CDR3 sequence (DNA): TGTGCCAGCTCACCCAGTGGGACAGATAATCAGCCCCAGCATTTT. Amino acids: CASSPSGTDNQPQHF.

The rearrangement joins TRBV5-1 to TRBJ2-7; D may be TRBD1 (6 bases). The CDR3 has 17 residues. The V end was cut by 4 bases, the J end by 0 bases, with 20 bases between. The germline V gene encodes CDR1 SGHRS and CDR2 YFSETQ. The chain's CDR3 is CASSLRAGAVSSYEQYF. The CDR3 coding sequence is TGCGCCAGCAGCCTAAGGGCAGGGGCCGTTTCCTCCTACGAGCAGTACTTC.

V and J are TRBV5-6 and TRBJ2-2; 12 bases agree with TRBD2. V shed 4 bases, J shed 10 bases, and the junction held 8 bases outside the gene matches. Germline CDR1 is SGHDT and CDR2 is YYEEEE. The CDR3 is 15 amino acids. The CDR3: CASSKASGRAVELFF. For the CDR3, the DNA is TGTGCCAGCAGCAAGGCTAGCGGGAGGGCGGTGGAGCTGTTTTTT.

This chain connects TRBV6-5 to TRBJ1-1; a possible D gene is TRBD1 (5 bases). V gave up 0 bases and J gave up 8 bases, with 10 bases separating them. The CDR3 contains 13 residues. From germline, CDR1 is MNHEY and CDR2 SVGAGI. In DNA, the CDR3 is TGTGCCAGCAGTTACTCGCCCGGACAAGAAGCTTTCTTT. As protein: CASSYSPGQEAFF.

This clone was seen only once. The genes are TRBV11-2 and TRBJ2-7; 8 bases are a match to TRBD1. CDR3 size: 15 residues. Germline V gene sequence: CDR1 SGHAT, CDR2 FQNNGV. The V gene end was trimmed by 0 bases and the J gene end by 2 bases; junction bases not matched to a gene: 3. CDR3 sequence: CASSLDQGAAYEQYF. CDR3 coding DNA: TGTGCCAGCAGCTTAGATCAGGGGGCCGCCTACGAGCAGTACTTC.

The gene calls are TRBV11-2 and TRBJ2-5, with TRBD2 matching 10 bases. The ends lost 5 bases at V and 2 bases at J; junction bases unmatched: 5. There are 15 residues in the CDR3. Looked up from germline, CDR1 is SGHAT and CDR2 is FQNNGV. Here the CDR3 reads CASSEGLADQETQYF. The CDR3 nucleotides are TGTGCCAGCAGCGAAGGACTAGCGGATCAAGAGACCCAGTACTTC.

J is TRBJ2-7 and V is TRBV28; 8 nucleotides align to TRBD1. The CDR3 runs to 15 residues. Per germline, CDR1 MDHEN and CDR2 SYDVKM. V lost 4 bases, J lost 4 bases, and 9 bases stayed unmatched. The CDR3 sequence: CASSSPTTGGYEQYF. The CDR3 region has the DNA TGTGCCAGCAGTTCTCCCACAACAGGGGGGTACGAGCAGTACTTC.

Worth noting for this clone: The junction does not match germline at one end; this may be a read error. The V and J genes are TRBV5-6 and TRBJ2-4; D may be TRBD2 (5 bases). Germline V gene sequence: CDR1 SGHDT, CDR2 YYEEEE. The CDR3 loop spans 11 amino acids. CDR3 DNA: TGTGCCAGCAGCTTGACCGGGGTTAGCGACTTC. Protein product: CASSLTGVSDF. Complete variable domain (other parts from reference TRBV5-6 and TRBJ2-4): DAGVTQSPTHLIKTRGQQVTLRCSPKSGHDTVSWYQQALGQGPQFIFQYYEEEERQRGNFPDRFSGHQFPNYSSELNVNALLLGDSALYLCASSLTGVSDFGAGTRLSVL.

In its sample, this clone was seen once. The genes are TRBV5-1 and TRBJ2-2; D may be TRBD2 (7 bases). There are 16 residues in the CDR3. Per germline, CDR1 SGHRS and CDR2 YFSETQ. Between the trimmed V and J ends, which lost 0 bases and 3 bases, there was a span of 12 bases. The CDR3: CASSLDRAGDTGELFF. CDR3 sequence (DNA): TGCGCCAGCAGCTTGGACAGGGCGGGGGACACCGGGGAGCTGTTTTTT.

The chain employs TRBV28 and TRBJ2-2; 8 nucleotides agree with TRBD2. The J segment lost 2 bases and the V segment lost 7 bases, leaving 9 bases of the junction unmatched. This CDR3 comprises 16 residues. Germline CDR1 MDHEN, CDR2 SYDVKM. The CDR3 DNA sequence: TGTGCCAGCATGATTGAGCGGGGGAACAACACCGGGGAGCTGTTTTTT. Amino acid sequence: CASMIERGNNTGELFF. Based on the CDR3 plus reference TRBV28 and TRBJ2-2, the full variable domain is DVKVTQSSRYLVKRTGEKVFLECVQDMDHENMFWYRQDPGLGLRLIYFSYDVKMKEKGDIPEGYSVSREKKERFSLILESASTNQTSMYLCASMIERGNNTGELFFGEGSRLTVL.

The CDR3 DNA sequence: TGTGCCAGCAGCACGAGCCCCCTAGCGAGGGAGACCCAGTACTTC. It is translated as CASSTSPLARETQYF. The chain recombines TRBV7-6 with TRBJ2-5; the D gene is possibly TRBD2 (6 bases). The germline CDR1 and CDR2 sequences are SGHVS and FNYEAQ. V shed 5 bases and J shed 5 bases, with 18 bases lying between them. This CDR3 comprises 15 residues.

The chain is built from TRBV7-8 and TRBJ1-1, with D unclear. The CDR3 length is 15 residues. Germline CDR1 reads SGHVS; CDR2 reads FQNEAQ. With 2 bases removed from V and 3 bases from J, the gap between germline ends came to 13 bases. CDR3: CASSLLYKADTEAFF. The CDR3 DNA reads as TGTGCCAGCAGCTTATTATACAAGGCGGACACTGAAGCTTTCTTT.

This sequence joins TRBV4-3 and TRBJ2-1; 16 bases are shared with TRBD2. Germline trimming cut 0 bases from V and 7 bases from J; bases unmatched to any gene: 3. CDR1 and CDR2 from the germline V gene are LGHNA and YSLEER. The CDR3 extends over 17 amino acids. CDR3 bases: TGCGCCAGCAGCCAAGAGGGACTAGCGGGGGGGCCGAATGAGCAGTTCTTC. Its translation is CASSQEGLAGGPNEQFF.

V and J are TRBV7-6 and TRBJ2-7; D possibly corresponds to TRBD2 (6 bases). Trimming left V 1 base short and J 3 bases short, with 16 bases between. Germline V CDR1 and CDR2: SGHVS, FNYEAQ. CDR3 length: 16 amino acids. CDR3 amino acids: CASSLGSPGLGYEQYF. In nucleotides, the CDR3 is TGTGCCAGCAGCTTAGGATCCCCGGGACTTGGCTACGAGCAGTACTTC. Full variable domain (remainder filled in from reference TRBV7-6 and TRBJ2-7): GAGVSQSPRYKVTKRGQDVALRCDPISGHVSLYWYRQALGQGPEFLTYFNYEAQQDKSGLPNDRFSAERPEGSISTLTIQRTEQRDSAMYRCASSLGSPGLGYEQYFGPGTRLTVT.

V and J are TRBV9 and TRBJ1-5, with D possibly TRBD1 on 5 matching bases. V lost 3 bases and J 5 bases, leaving 12 bases between the germline ends. This CDR3 spans 14 amino acids. CDR1 and CDR2 (germline): SGDLS, YYNGEE. Here the CDR3 reads CASSAFSGHQPQHF. CDR3 in DNA: TGTGCCAGCAGCGCCTTTTCAGGGCATCAGCCCCAGCATTTT. Together with reference TRBV9 and TRBJ1-5, the CDR3 gives the full variable domain: DSGVTQTPKHLITATGQRVTLRCSPRSGDLSVYWYQQSLDQGLQFLIQYYNGEERAKGNILERFSAQQFPDLHSELNLSSLELGDSALYFCASSAFSGHQPQHFGDGTRLSIL.

V usage is TRBV6-6 and J usage is TRBJ1-2; a possible D gene is TRBD1 (5 bases). The V gene lost 7 bases and the J gene lost 6 bases, with 18 bases spanning the gap. The CDR3 has 14 residues. Germline V lookup: CDR1 MNHNY, CDR2 SVGAGI (reference sequence). CDR3 sequence: CASTGGMGLHGYTF. The CDR3 coding sequence is TGTGCCAGCACTGGGGGGATGGGTTTGCATGGCTACACCTTC.

This clone was seen once. V is TRBV18 and J is TRBJ2-4; 14 bases are a match to TRBD2. Germline assignment: CDR1 KGHSH and CDR2 LQKENI. The J segment lost 9 bases and the V segment lost 0 bases, leaving 4 bases of the junction unmatched. The CDR3 loop spans 16 amino acids. For the CDR3, the DNA is TGTGCCAGCTCACCACCGGGACTAGCGGGAGTCGGCATTCAGTACTTC. Translating gives CASSPPGLAGVGIQYF.